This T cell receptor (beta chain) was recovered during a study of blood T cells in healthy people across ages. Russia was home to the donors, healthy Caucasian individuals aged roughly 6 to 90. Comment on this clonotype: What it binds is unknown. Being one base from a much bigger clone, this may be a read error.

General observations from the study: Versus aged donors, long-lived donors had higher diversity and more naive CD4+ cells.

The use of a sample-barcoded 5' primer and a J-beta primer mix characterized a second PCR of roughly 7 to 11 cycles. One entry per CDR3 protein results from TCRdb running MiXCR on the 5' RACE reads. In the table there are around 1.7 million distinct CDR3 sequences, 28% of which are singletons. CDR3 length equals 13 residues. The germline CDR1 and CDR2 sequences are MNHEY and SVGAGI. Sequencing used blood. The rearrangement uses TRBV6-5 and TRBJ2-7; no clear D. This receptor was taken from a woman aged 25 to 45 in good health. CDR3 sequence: CAGSYLQGNEQYF. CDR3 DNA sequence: TGTGCCGGCAGTTACTTACAAGGGAACGAGCAGTACTTC.